This record concerns one T cell receptor (beta chain) sequence. Trimming at V came to 5 bases and at J to 3 bases, leaving 6 bases not matched to a gene. The CDR3 spans 15 residues. The germline CDR1 and CDR2 sequences are KGHSH and LQKENI. Authors' processing steps: Counts of nucleated cells, estimated from reference gene primer amplification, were obtained. Generated by immunoSEQ multiplex PCR, the TCRdb table keeps only in-frame clones and is missing some. The V and J calls and the clone size are those of that table, but D and trimming were determined from the DNA. Here the sample spans approximately 170,000 clones, approximately 80% being singletons. The sample originates from a study of blood T cell repertoires in COVID-19. Study overall: PBMCs, B-cell-depleted T cells, or T cells were the source of the cDNA or gDNA that made up the material.

This study enrolled people aged about 18 to 95 from about 26 US geographic areas. What was sequenced was PBMCs or T cells enriched from blood (not recorded which). This rearrangement joins TRBV18 to TRBJ1-3; TRBD1 aligns across 8 bases. This receptor was identified in a man aged 50 to 59 who had recovered from COVID-19. CDR3 nucleotides: TGTGCCAGCTCAGGACGGACAGGGAGTGGAAACACCATATATTTT. Its protein is CASSGRTGSGNTIYF.